The clone carrying this T cell receptor beta chain came up many times. Germline CDR1 reads KGHSH; CDR2 reads LQKENI. The V gene lost 3 bases and the J gene lost 5 bases, with 8 bases spanning the gap. The CDR3 extends over 13 amino acids. This specimen comes from a study of T cells in Graves' hyperthyroidism and ophthalmopathy. Study overall: Staff took peripheral blood when the initial diagnosis was made, before any treatment began.

TCR beta CDR3 sequences were amplified from RNA transcripts. A first-round RT-PCR of the TCR CDR3 used the HTBI primer set. From the multiplex PCR reads, TCRdb called clonotypes with MiXCR, one entry per CDR3 protein. The profile shows about 700,000 distinct CDR3 sequences, around 15% of them singletons. The TCR sequence derives from a woman between 18 and 29 years old with Graves' hyperthyroidism. The sequenced material came from blood. The V call is TRBV18, the J call TRBJ2-1; D unresolved. The CDR3 loop is CASSPRWDNEQFF. CDR3 nucleotides: TGTGCCAGCTCACCCCGTTGGGACAATGAGCAGTTCTTC.